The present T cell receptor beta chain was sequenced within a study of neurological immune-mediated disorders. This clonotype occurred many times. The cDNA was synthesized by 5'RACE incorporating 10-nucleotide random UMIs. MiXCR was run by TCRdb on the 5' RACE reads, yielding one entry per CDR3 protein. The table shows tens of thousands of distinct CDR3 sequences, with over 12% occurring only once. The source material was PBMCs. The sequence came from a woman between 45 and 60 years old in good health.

CDR3 nucleotide sequence: TGCAGTGCTAGAGATCCCCTGAACCAAGAGACCCAGTACTTC. It codes for CSARDPLNQETQYF. V gene TRBV20-1 combines with J gene TRBJ2-5, with D hard to call. Germline V lookup: CDR1 DFQATT, CDR2 SNEGSKA (reference sequence). Trimming stripped 0 bases from V and 0 bases from J, with 8 bases between. CDR3 length equals 14 residues.